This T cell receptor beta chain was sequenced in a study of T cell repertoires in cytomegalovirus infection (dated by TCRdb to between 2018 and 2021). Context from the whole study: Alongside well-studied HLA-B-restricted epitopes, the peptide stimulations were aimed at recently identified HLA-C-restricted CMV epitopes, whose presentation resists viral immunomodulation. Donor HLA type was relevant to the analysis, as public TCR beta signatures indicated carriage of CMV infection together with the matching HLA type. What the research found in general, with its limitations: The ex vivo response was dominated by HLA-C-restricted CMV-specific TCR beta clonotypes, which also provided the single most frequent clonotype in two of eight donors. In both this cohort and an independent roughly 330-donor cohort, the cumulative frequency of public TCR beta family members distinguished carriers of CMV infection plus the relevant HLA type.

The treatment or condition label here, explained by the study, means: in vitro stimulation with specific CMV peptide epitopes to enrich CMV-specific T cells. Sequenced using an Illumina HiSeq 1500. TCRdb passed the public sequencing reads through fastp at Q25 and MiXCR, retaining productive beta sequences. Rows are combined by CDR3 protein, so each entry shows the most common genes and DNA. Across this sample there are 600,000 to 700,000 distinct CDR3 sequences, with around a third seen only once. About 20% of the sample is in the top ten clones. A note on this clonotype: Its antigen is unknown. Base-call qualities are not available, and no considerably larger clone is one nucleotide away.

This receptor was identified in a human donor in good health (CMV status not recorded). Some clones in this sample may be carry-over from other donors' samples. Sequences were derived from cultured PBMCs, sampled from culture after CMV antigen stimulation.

The CDR3 here reads CASSSPLTGLSTEAFF. The nucleotide sequence reads as follows: TGTGCCAGCAGCTCCCCTCTGACAGGGTTGAGCACTGAAGCTTTCTTT. The chain couples TRBV7-9 to TRBJ1-1; a stretch of 7 junction bases matches TRBD1. The germline V gene (reference sequence) sets CDR1 to SEHNR and CDR2 to FQNEAQ. From cysteine to phenylalanine, the CDR3 is 16 amino acids long. Just the 48-base CDR3 DNA is kept, in frame starting at base 1. V is cut back by 4 bases and J by 4 bases, with 12 bases in the junction unmatched.